This T cell receptor beta chain came from a study of cytomegalovirus exposure and HLA in healthy donors. Turning to the study itself: In a later analysis, the approximately 110 validation repertoires were reported to have used the same platform as the 600 to 700 first-cohort repertoires.

Findings and caveats of the study: Subsequent analysis of the approximately 110 validation repertoires found a tendency for first-cohort TCR clusters to co-occur. It was 150 or so TCR beta chains that were listed as cytomegalovirus-associated. TCR sequences were mostly rare, though some public TCRs occurred in many donors.

A remark on this clone: The antigen is unknown.

Sequenced by immunoSEQ multiplex PCR; TCRdb stores in-frame clones only, minus some. Of 90,000 to 100,000 clones in the sample, roughly 92% are singletons; the top ten hold approximately 1.1%. The CDR3 loop spans 15 amino acids. CDR1 and CDR2 (germline): SQVTM, ANQGSEA. This TCR derives from a woman in her twenties or thirties in good health and CMV-seropositive. Sequencing input: PBMCs. The rearrangement joins TRBV29-1 to TRBJ2-1; 7 nucleotides line up with TRBD2. DNA of the CDR3: TGCAGTGCCGAGGGTTATGGCGGGAGATACAATGAGCAGTTCTTC. Translating it yields CSAEGYGGRYNEQFF.